This passage covers 21 T cell receptor beta chains from one sample sequenced in a study of sequential checkpoint blockade in melanoma. The data were produced by immunoSEQ multiplex PCR, yet TCRdb's version contains in-frame clones alone and is incomplete. This table holds around 3,700 clones, around 52% found once. This sample's treatment: randomized to nivolumab then ipilimumab (arm A) or the reverse (arm B). Sequencing used CD8+ T cells sorted from blood (inferred from file names), obtained from a patient given nivolumab and ipilimumab in sequence. The receptors originated from a human patient with melanoma. Some clones in this sample may be carry-over from other donors' samples.

V and J are TRBV7-8 and TRBJ2-1; 7 bases agree with TRBD2. Germline V gene lookup returns CDR1 SGHVS and CDR2 FQNEAQ. J lost 8 bases, V lost 5 bases, and 15 bases had no gene match. The CDR3 covers 16 residues. CDR3 amino acids: CASSPNRGERYHEQFF. The CDR3 DNA is TGTGCCAGCAGCCCAAACCGGGGGGAGCGTTATCATGAGCAGTTCTTC.

V gene TRBV20-1 combines with J gene TRBJ2-2; D unclear. CDR1 and CDR2 from the germline V gene are DFQATT and SNEGSKA (reference sequence). The CDR3 has 10 amino acids. Between the trimmed V and J ends, which lost 5 bases and 6 bases, there was a span of 4 bases. Here the CDR3 DNA reads TGCAGTGCTCTTTCCGGGGAGCTGTTTTTT. Translated: CSALSGELFF.

The chain employs TRBV2 and TRBJ2-2; 10 bases are shared with TRBD1. Trimming at V came to 7 bases and at J to 5 bases, leaving 4 bases not matched to a gene. The germline CDR1 and CDR2 sequences are SNHLY and FYNNEI. CDR3 length: 14 amino acids. CDR3: CASTDRGRTGELFF. The CDR3 DNA follows: TGTGCCAGCACCGACAGGGGGCGTACCGGGGAGCTGTTTTTT.

This sequence joins TRBV11-3 and TRBJ2-7; tentatively, D is TRBD2 (6 bases). The CDR3 totals 13 residues. Trimming cost V 4 bases and J 6 bases, with 13 bases left between them. Germline CDR1 reads SGHNT; CDR2 reads YENEEA. DNA for the CDR3: TGTGCCAGCAGCTCCTCAGGGACTGGCGAGCAGTACTTC. It yields the protein CASSSSGTGEQYF.

Relative to its sample, this clone is medium-sized. This chain links TRBV18 with TRBJ2-7, with 7 bases fitting TRBD1. V lost 6 bases and J lost 3; bases outside the gene matches: 8. Germline V gene data show CDR1 as KGHSH and CDR2 as LQKENI. This CDR3 has 14 amino acids. CDR3 in DNA: TGTGCCAGCTCTCAGACAGGGCCGTACTACGAGCAGTACTTC. Translation: CASSQTGPYYEQYF. Full variable domain (outside the CDR3, taken from reference TRBV18 and TRBJ2-7): NAGVMQNPRHLVRRRGQEARLRCSPMKGHSHVYWYRQLPEEGLKFMVYLQKENIIDESGMPKERFSAEFPKEGPSILRIQQVVRGDSAAYFCASSQTGPYYEQYFGPGTRLTVT.

This chain uses TRBV5-1 with TRBJ1-4, with 7 bases identical to TRBD1. Unmatched junction bases numbered 7, after V lost 4 bases and J lost 4 bases. This CDR3 region has 15 residues. The germline gives CDR1 SGHRS, CDR2 YFSETQ. CDR3 region: CASSATGSSNEKLFF. In nucleotides, the CDR3 is TGCGCCAGCAGCGCGACAGGGTCTAGTAATGAAAAACTGTTTTTT.

This clone occurred a few times. The chain combines TRBV6-5 with TRBJ2-3, with 7 bases fitting TRBD1. V trimming: 5 bases; J trimming: 4 bases; junction bases outside the gene matches: 6. The germline gives CDR1 MNHEY, CDR2 SVGAGI. There are 14 residues in the CDR3. The chain's CDR3 is CASSKQGRSDTQYF. The CDR3 nucleotides are TGTGCCAGCAGTAAACAGGGGCGGTCAGATACGCAGTATTTT.

In its sample, this clone was seen a few times. As DNA, the CDR3 is TGTGCCAGCAGCCAGCAGGACAACATGAACACTGAAGCTTTCTTT. Its translation: CASSQQDNMNTEAFF. V gene TRBV5-8 combines with J gene TRBJ1-1; D possibly corresponds to TRBD1 (5 bases). The length of the CDR3 is 15 residues. The germline V and J ends were trimmed by 4 bases and 0 bases, with 13 bases remaining between them. Germline CDR1 reads SGHTS; CDR2 reads YDEGEE.

This clone was seen only a few times. CDR3 loop: CASSRSGTGFGAKPLHF. The CDR3, as DNA: TGTGCCAGTAGTCGATCCGGGACAGGGTTCGGCGCTAAACCCCTCCACTTT. The V call is TRBV19, the J call TRBJ1-6, with 9 positions matching TRBD1. V lost 5 bases, J lost 12 bases, and 17 bases stayed unmatched. The CDR3 contains 17 residues. The germline V gene has CDR1 LNHDA and CDR2 SQIVND (reference sequence).

The V and J genes are TRBV19 and TRBJ2-3; D unclear. Per germline, CDR1 LNHDA and CDR2 SQIVND (reference sequence). Trimming shortened V by 5 bases and J by 2 bases, and 11 bases separated the two germline ends. This CDR3 region has 14 residues. For the CDR3, the DNA is TGTGCCAGTAGTTTGCCTAAATACACAGATACGCAGTATTTT. Encoded protein: CASSLPKYTDTQYF. Supplemented by reference TRBV19 and TRBJ2-3, the full variable domain reads DGGITQSPKYLFRKEGQNVTLSCEQNLNHDAMYWYRQDPGQGLRLIYYSQIVNDFQKGDIAEGYSVSREKKESFPLTVTSAQKNPTAFYLCASSLPKYTDTQYFGPGTRLTVL.

This clone was counted a few times. The J gene is TRBJ2-3, the V gene TRBV5-1; TRBD2 matches 8 bases. The CDR3 runs to 16 residues. CDR1 is SGHRS and CDR2 is YFSETQ in the germline V gene. After removal of 5 bases from V and 2 bases from J, the junction contained 10 bases not matched to a gene. This chain's CDR3 is CASRELSGGYTDTQYF. CDR3 coding DNA: TGCGCCAGCAGGGAGCTCAGCGGGGGATACACAGATACGCAGTATTTT.

This clone was counted between two and nine times. The chain is built from TRBV19 and TRBJ2-7; D gene ambiguous. This CDR3 region has 13 residues. The V gene lost 3 bases and the J gene lost 4 bases, with 10 bases spanning the gap. The germline gives CDR1 LNHDA, CDR2 SQIVND (reference sequence). The DNA of the CDR3 is TGTGCCAGTAGTATTGACACCGGTTACGAGCAGTACTTC. Translating gives CASSIDTGYEQYF.

The chain uses TRBV7-6 and TRBJ2-1; D possibly corresponds to TRBD1 (6 bases). V was clipped by 5 bases and J by 3 bases, with 8 bases between them. The CDR3 consists of 13 residues. Per the germline V gene, CDR1 is SGHVS and CDR2 is FNYEAQ. The CDR3 coding sequence is TGTGCCAGCAGCCGGGACAACTACAATGAGCAGTTCTTC. It is translated as CASSRDNYNEQFF. Based on the CDR3 plus reference TRBV7-6 and TRBJ2-1, the full variable domain is GAGVSQSPRYKVTKRGQDVALRCDPISGHVSLYWYRQALGQGPEFLTYFNYEAQQDKSGLPNDRFSAERPEGSISTLTIQRTEQRDSAMYRCASSRDNYNEQFFGPGTRLTVL.

This chain connects TRBV4-1 to TRBJ2-7; 9 positions match TRBD1. CDR1 is MGHRA and CDR2 is YSYEKL in the germline V gene. The length of the CDR3 is 16 residues. Trimming at V came to 0 bases and at J to 1 base, leaving 4 bases not matched to a gene. The CDR3 spells CASSQERDRASYEQYF. Here the CDR3 DNA reads TGCGCCAGCAGCCAAGAGCGGGACAGGGCTTCCTACGAGCAGTACTTC.

This clone was seen only a few times. The rearrangement uses TRBV6-1 and TRBJ1-5, with no clear D. The CDR3 totals 14 residues. Deletions cut 3 bases from V and 6 bases from J, with 12 bases between. Germline CDR1 reads MNHNS; CDR2 reads SASEGT. The CDR3 protein is CASSETLEGQPQHF. As DNA, the CDR3 is TGTGCCAGCAGTGAGACCCTGGAGGGTCAGCCCCAGCATTTT.

The table lists this clone with a few counts. The CDR3 sequence: CASSRGAREKLFF. The CDR3 DNA follows: TGTGCCAGTAGCCGGGGGGCTCGGGAAAAACTGTTTTTT. V is TRBV19 and J is TRBJ1-4; D possibly corresponds to TRBD1 (6 bases). The CDR3 covers 13 residues. V was shortened by 6 bases and J by 8 bases, with 13 bases between the two germline ends. CDR1 and CDR2 (germline): LNHDA, SQIVND (reference sequence).

This clone has a handful of counts. CDR3 protein: CASSLGDRVFGTIYF. CDR3 DNA sequence: TGTGCCAGCAGCTTGGGGGACAGGGTCTTCGGCACCATATATTTT. The chain has TRBV5-6 and TRBJ1-3; 9 nucleotides align to TRBD1. J was trimmed by 9 bases and V by 0 bases; bases with no gene match: 7. CDR3 length equals 15 residues. The germline gives CDR1 SGHDT, CDR2 YYEEEE.

This clone showed up just a few times. The chain recombines TRBV7-9 with TRBJ2-7, with a possible D match to TRBD2 (6 bases). This CDR3 has 13 amino acids. Trimming took 4 bases from V and 5 from J, leaving 12 bases between them. CDR1 and CDR2 (germline): SEHNR, FQNEAQ (reference sequence). CDR3 sequence: CASSSAGGDEQYF. Here the CDR3 DNA reads TGTGCCAGCAGCTCCGCGGGCGGGGACGAGCAGTACTTC. Combining the CDR3 with reference TRBV7-9 and TRBJ2-7 gives the whole variable domain DTGVSQNPRHKITKRGQNVTFRCDPISEHNRLYWYRQTLGQGPEFLTYFQNEAQLEKSRLLSDRFSAERPKGSFSTLEIQRTEQGDSAMYLCASSSAGGDEQYFGPGTRLTVT.

The chain employs TRBV19 and TRBJ1-6; D is uncertain. This CDR3 is built from 14 residues. With 1 base removed from V and 8 bases from J, the gap between germline ends came to 9 bases. Germline V gene lookup returns CDR1 LNHDA and CDR2 SQIVND (reference sequence). Here the CDR3 reads CASSIAGIDSPLHF. DNA of the CDR3: TGTGCCAGTAGTATAGCGGGGATAGATTCACCCCTCCACTTT.

The rearrangement links TRBV10-3 to TRBJ2-7, with 11 bases that match TRBD2. The germline gives CDR1 ENHRY, CDR2 SYGVKD. J was trimmed by 3 bases and V by 4 bases; bases with no gene match: 14. This CDR3 region has 18 residues. CDR3 loop: CAISGGGLAGGIHYEQYF. CDR3 DNA sequence: TGTGCCATCAGTGGCGGGGGGTTAGCGGGGGGGATTCACTACGAGCAGTACTTC.

This chain joins TRBV2 and TRBJ2-7; 11 bases map to TRBD1. Germline CDR1 SNHLY, CDR2 FYNNEI. This CDR3 has 15 residues. The V and J ends lost 8 bases and 0 bases, in that order; junction bases with no gene match: 6. This chain's CDR3 is CASEDGTGGSYEQYF. Written as DNA, the CDR3 is TGTGCCAGCGAGGACGGGACAGGGGGCTCCTACGAGCAGTACTTC.